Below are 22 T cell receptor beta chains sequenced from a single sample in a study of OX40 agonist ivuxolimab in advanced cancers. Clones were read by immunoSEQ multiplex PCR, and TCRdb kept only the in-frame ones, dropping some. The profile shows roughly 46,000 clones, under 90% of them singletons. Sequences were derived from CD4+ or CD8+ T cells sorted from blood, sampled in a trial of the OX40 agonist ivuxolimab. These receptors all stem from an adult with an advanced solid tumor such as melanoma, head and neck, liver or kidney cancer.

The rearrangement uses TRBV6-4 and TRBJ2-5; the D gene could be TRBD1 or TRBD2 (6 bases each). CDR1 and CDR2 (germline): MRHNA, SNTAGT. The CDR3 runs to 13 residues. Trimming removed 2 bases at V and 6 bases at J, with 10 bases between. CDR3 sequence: CASSDRGRQTQYF. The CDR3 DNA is TGTGCCAGCAGTGACCGGGGGCGGCAGACCCAGTACTTC.

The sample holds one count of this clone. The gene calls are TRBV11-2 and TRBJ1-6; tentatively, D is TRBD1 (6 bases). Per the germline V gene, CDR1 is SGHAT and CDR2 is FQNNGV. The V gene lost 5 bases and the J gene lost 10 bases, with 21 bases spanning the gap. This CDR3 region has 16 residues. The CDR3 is CASSLTPHRGQSPLHF. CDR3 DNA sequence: TGTGCCAGCAGCCTAACCCCCCATCGGGGACAATCACCCCTCCACTTT.

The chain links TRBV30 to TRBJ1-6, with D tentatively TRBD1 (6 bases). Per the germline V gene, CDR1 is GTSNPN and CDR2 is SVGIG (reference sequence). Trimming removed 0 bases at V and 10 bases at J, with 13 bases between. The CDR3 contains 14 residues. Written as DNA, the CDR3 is TGTGCCTGGAGTGTAGGGCAGGGGAACTCACCCCTCCACTTT. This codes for CAWSVGQGNSPLHF.

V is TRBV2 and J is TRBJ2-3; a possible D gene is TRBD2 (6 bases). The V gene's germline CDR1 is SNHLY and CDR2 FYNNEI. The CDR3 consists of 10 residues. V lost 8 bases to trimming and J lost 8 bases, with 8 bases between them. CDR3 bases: TGTGCCAGCTTGGGAGGTACGCAGTATTTT. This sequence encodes CASLGGTQYF.

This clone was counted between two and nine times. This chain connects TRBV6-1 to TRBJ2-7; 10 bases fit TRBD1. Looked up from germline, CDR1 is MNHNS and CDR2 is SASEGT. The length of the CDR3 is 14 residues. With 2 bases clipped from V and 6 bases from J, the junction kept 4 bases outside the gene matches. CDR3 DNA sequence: TGTGCCAGCAGTGAAAGGGACAGGGGACCCGAGCAGTACTTC. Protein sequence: CASSERDRGPEQYF.

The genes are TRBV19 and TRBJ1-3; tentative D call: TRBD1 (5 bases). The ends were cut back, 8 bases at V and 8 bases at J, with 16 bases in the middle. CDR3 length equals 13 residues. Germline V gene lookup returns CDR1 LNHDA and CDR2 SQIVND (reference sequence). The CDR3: CASVEVGQDTIYF. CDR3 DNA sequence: TGTGCCAGTGTCGAGGTGGGGCAGGACACCATATATTTT.

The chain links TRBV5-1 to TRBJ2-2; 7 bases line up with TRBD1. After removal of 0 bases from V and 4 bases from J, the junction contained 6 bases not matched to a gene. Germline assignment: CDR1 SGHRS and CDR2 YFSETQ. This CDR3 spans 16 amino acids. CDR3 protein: CASSLGQGPSTGELFF. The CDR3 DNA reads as TGCGCCAGCAGCTTGGGACAGGGACCGAGCACCGGGGAGCTGTTTTTT.

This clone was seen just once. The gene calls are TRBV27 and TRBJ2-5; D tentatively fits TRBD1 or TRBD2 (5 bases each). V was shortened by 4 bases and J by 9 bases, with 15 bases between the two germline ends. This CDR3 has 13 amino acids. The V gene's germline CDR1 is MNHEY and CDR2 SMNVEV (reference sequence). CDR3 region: CASSSGLMGPQYF. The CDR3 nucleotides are TGTGCCAGCAGTTCGGGGCTAATGGGGCCCCAGTACTTC.

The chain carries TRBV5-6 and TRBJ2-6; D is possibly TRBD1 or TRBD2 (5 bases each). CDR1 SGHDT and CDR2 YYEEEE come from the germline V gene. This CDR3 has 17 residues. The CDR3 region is CARSQRDVVSGANVLTF. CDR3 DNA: TGTGCTCGAAGCCAGAGGGACGTTGTCTCTGGGGCCAACGTCCTGACTTTC.

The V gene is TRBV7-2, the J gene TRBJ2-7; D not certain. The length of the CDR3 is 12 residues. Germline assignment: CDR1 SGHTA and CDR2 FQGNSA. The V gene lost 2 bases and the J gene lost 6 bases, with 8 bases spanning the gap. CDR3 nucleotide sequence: TGTGCCAGCAGCTTACCTTCCCCCGAGCAGTACTTC. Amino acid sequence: CASSLPSPEQYF.

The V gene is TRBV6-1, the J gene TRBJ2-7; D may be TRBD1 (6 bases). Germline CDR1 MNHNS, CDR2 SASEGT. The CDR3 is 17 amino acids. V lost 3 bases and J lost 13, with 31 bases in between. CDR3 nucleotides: TGTGCCAGCAGTGATATAACAGGGTTGGGGCGAGCCGCTACGAGCTACTTC. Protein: CASSDITGLGRAATSYF.

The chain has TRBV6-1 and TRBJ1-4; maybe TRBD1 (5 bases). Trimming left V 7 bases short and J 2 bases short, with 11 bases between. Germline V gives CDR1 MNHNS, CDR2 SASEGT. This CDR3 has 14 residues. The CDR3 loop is CASTQAPTNEKLFF. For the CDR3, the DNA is TGTGCCAGCACACAGGCGCCCACTAATGAAAAACTGTTTTTT.

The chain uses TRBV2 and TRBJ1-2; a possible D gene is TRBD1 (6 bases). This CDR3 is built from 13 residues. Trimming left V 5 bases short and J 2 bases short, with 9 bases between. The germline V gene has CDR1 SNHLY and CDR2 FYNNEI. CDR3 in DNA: TGTGCCAGCAGTCGGACAGAGAACTATGGCTACACCTTC. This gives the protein CASSRTENYGYTF.

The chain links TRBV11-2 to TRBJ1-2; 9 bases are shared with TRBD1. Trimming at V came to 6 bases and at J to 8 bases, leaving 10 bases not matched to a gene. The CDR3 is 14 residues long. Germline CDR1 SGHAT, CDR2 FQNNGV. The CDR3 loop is CASSPGTGSRGYTF. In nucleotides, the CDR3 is TGTGCCAGCAGTCCCGGGACAGGGTCGAGGGGCTACACCTTC.

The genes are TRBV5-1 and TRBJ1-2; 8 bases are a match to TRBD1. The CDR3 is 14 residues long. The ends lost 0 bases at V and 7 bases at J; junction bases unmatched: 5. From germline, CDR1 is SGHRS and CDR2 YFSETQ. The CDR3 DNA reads TGCGCCAGCAGCTTGGGGACAGGGCGGGCTGGCTACACCTTC. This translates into CASSLGTGRAGYTF.

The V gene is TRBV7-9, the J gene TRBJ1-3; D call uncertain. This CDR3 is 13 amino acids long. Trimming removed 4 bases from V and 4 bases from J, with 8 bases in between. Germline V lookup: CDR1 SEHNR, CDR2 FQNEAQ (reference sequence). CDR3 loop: CASSSDTGNTIYF. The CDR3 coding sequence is TGTGCCAGCAGCTCTGACACGGGAAACACCATATATTTT.

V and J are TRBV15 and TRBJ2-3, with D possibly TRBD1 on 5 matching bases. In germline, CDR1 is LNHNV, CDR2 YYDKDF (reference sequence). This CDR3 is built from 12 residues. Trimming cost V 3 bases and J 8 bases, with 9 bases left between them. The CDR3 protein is CATSRQGATQYF. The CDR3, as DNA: TGTGCCACCAGCAGGCAGGGTGCTACGCAGTATTTT.

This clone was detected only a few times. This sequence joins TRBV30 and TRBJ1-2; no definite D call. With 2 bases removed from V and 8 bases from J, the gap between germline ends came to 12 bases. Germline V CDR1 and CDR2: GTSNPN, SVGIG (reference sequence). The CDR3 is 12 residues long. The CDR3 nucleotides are TGTGCCTGGAGTAAACGACGGCAGGGCTACACCTTC. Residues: CAWSKRRQGYTF.

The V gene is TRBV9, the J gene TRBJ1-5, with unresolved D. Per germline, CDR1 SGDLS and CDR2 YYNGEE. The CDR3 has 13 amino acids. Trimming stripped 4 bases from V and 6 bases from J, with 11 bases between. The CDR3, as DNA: TGTGCCAGCAGCCTCGGTAGTGGTCAGCCCCAGCATTTT. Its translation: CASSLGSGQPQHF.

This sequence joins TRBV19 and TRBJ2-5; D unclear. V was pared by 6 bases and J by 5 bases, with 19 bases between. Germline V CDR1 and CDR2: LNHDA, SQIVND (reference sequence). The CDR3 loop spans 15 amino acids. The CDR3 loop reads CASSDPGQMRETQYF. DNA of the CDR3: TGTGCCAGTAGCGACCCGGGCCAAATGCGGGAGACCCAGTACTTC.

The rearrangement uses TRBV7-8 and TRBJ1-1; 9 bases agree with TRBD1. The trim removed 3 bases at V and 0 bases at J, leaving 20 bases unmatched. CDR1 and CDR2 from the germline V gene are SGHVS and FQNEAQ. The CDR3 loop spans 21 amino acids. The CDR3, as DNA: TGTGCCAGCAGCTTTCACAACGGGACAGGGAAATCATACTCAATGAACACTGAAGCTTTCTTT. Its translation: CASSFHNGTGKSYSMNTEAFF.

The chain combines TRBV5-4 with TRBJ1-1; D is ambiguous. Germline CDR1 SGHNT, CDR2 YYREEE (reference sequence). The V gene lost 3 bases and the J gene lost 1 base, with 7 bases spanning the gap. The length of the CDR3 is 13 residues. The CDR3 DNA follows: TGTGCCAGCAGCTCACCGGGGAACACTGAAGCTTTCTTT. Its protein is CASSSPGNTEAFF.